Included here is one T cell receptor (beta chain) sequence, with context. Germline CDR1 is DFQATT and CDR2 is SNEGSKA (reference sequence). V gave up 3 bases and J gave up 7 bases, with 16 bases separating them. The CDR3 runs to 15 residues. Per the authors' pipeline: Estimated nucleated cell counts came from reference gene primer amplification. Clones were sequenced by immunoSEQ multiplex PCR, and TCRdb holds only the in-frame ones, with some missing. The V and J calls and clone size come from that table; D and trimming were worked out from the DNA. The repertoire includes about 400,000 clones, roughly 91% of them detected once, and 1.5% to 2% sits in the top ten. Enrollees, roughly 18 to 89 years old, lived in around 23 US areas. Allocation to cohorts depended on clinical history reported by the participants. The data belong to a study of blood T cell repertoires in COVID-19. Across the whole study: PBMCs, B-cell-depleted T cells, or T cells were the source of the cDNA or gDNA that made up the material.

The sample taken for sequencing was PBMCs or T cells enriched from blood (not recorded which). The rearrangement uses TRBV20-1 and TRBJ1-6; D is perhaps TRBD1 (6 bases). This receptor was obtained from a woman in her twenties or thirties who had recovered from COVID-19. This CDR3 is CSASFQGMVNSPLHF. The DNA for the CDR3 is TGCAGTGCTAGTTTTCAGGGGATGGTGAATTCACCCCTCCACTTT.